The rows below give T cell receptor beta chains drawn from one sample of a study of metastatic and nonmetastatic thyroid tumors. TCRdb re-called the PCR reads with MiXCR. Counted here are some 64,000 clones, about 4% occurring once; the ten biggest clones make up more than 20%. Sequencing was carried out using blood. Receptors were obtained from a female donor with papillary thyroid cancer or a benign thyroid nodule (not recorded which). Some clones in this sample may be carry-over from other donors' samples. Both conserved end residues are part of each CDR3. Each record gives: J gene, clone size, V gene, D gene, CDR3 DNA, CDR3 protein. D genes are given only for firm matches. The size entry is marked missing in some rows and otherwise reads once, few, many or a size class.

TRBJ1-6,.,TRBV5-1,TRBD1,TGCGCCAGCAGCTTGGGGACAGGGATCGTAGCCCTCCACTTT,CASSLGTGIVALHF
TRBJ2-7,many,TRBV5-1,.,TGCGCCAGCAGCACGGGGAACTACGAGCAGTACTTC,CASSTGNYEQYF
TRBJ1-2,many,TRBV11-2,.,TGTGCCAGCAGCTTATTTAGGTCAGGCCGGGGCTACACCTTC,CASSLFRSGRGYTF
TRBJ1-6,few,TRBV6-1,.,TGTGCCAGCAGTGAAAAATTTGAGGGTGGAGGTTCACCCCTCCACTTT,CASSEKFEGGGSPLHF
TRBJ2-1,many,TRBV5-1,TRBD1,TGCGCCAGCAAAGACAGGGAATCCTACAATGAGCAGTTCTTC,CASKDRESYNEQFF
TRBJ1-3,.,TRBV6-1,.,TGTGCCAGCACTGAAGCGCTTGGGGGTTACTCGGGAAACACCATATATTTT,CASTEALGGYSGNTIYF
TRBJ1-5,many,TRBV12-3/TRBV12-4,TRBD1,TGTGCCAGCAGTCCTCCGCGGACAGGGCGGAATCAGCCCCAGCATTTT,CASSPPRTGRNQPQHF
TRBJ1-2,many,TRBV19,.,TGTGCCAGTAGTATTAATGAACGCCCGCCTGAAACCTTC,CASSINERPPETF
TRBJ2-7,many,TRBV28,TRBD1,TGTGCCAGCAGTTTTATTAGGGGTAGGCAGGGGGTGGATAAACGCTCAACCTACGAGCAGTACTTC,CASSFIRGRQGVDKRSTYEQYF
TRBJ2-7,few,TRBV6-2/TRBV6-3,.,TGTGCCAGCAGTCTTTATAGCTCCTACGAGCAGTACTTC,CASSLYSSYEQYF
TRBJ1-4,many,TRBV20-1,TRBD1,TGCAGTGCTAGACCGATTACAGGGGGTGAAAAACTGTTTTTT,CSARPITGGEKLFF
TRBJ2-5,.,TRBV6-2/TRBV6-3,TRBD1,TGTGCCAGCAGCTATTTGACAGGGGGCTACGACCAAGAGACCCAGTACTTC,CASSYLTGGYDQETQYF
TRBJ2-7,many,TRBV6-1,TRBD2,TGTGCCAGCAGTGAAGGACTAGCGGGCATCTACGAGCAGTACTTC,CASSEGLAGIYEQYF
TRBJ2-6,.,TRBV6-4,.,TGTGCCAGCAGTGAAGGCGGCACTTCTGGGGCCAACGTCCTGACTTTC,CASSEGGTSGANVLTF
TRBJ1-6,many,TRBV6-1,.,TGTGCCAGCTCTGCCGAATACCTAAATTCACCCCTCCACTTT,CASSAEYLNSPLHF
TRBJ2-7,many,TRBV20-1,TRBD2,TGCAGTGCTAGATCGTCGACTAGCGGCTCCTACGAGCAGTACTTC,CSARSSTSGSYEQYF
TRBJ2-7,many,TRBV24-1,.,TGTGCCACCAGTGACCCGGCGGCTAATTGGTTGGACTCCGAGCAGTACTTC,CATSDPAANWLDSEQYF
TRBJ2-7,few,TRBV28,TRBD2,TGTGCCAGCAGTTTACGGCGGGAGTTCAACGAGCAGTACTTC,CASSLRREFNEQYF
TRBJ2-5,many,TRBV14,.,TGTGCCAGCAGCCAAATCCGAGCAGGGGAGAGAGAGACCCAGTACTTC,CASSQIRAGERETQYF
TRBJ2-7,few,TRBV7-6,.,TGTGCCAGCAGCTCTGCGGCCACCTCGGGGGAGCAGTACTTC,CASSSAATSGEQYF
TRBJ2-1,many,TRBV19,TRBD1,TGTGCCAGTAGCCTAGGGGGCATAGACTACAATGAGCAGTTCTTC,CASSLGGIDYNEQFF
TRBJ2-5,many,TRBV20-1,TRBD2,TGCAGTGTCATTGGGCCGGGGGGAGCTAGGACCCAGTACTTC,CSVIGPGGARTQYF
TRBJ1-2,many,TRBV2,TRBD1,TGTGCCAGCAGACTCATCGACAGGGATTATGGCTACACCTTC,CASRLIDRDYGYTF
TRBJ1-5,few,TRBV20-1,.,TGCAGTGCTAGTAGGTTACCCCAGCCCCAGCATTTT,CSASRLPQPQHF
TRBJ2-1,many,TRBV20-1,.,TGCAGTGCTTCCCGGGACTTCCAAGGGTTGCAGTTCTTC,CSASRDFQGLQFF
TRBJ2-2,few,TRBV19,.,TGTGCCAGTACCCCTCGAAGGGCTACTGAACTCACCGGGGAGCCGTTTTTT,CASTPRRATELTGEPFF
TRBJ2-2,many,TRBV5-1,TRBD1,TGCGCCAGCAGCTTGAGGACAGGGGACACCGGGGAGCTGTTTTTT,CASSLRTGDTGELFF
TRBJ1-2,few,TRBV11-3,.,TGTGCCAGCAGCTTAGATATGCAGGGACTCTATGGCTACACCTTC,CASSLDMQGLYGYTF
TRBJ2-2,many,TRBV10-1,.,TGCGCCAGCAGTGACTCACCTCTAGGGAACGGGGAGCTGTTTTTT,CASSDSPLGNGELFF
TRBJ2-3,many,TRBV5-1,.,TGCGCCAGCAGCTTGGGGATCGATAGTAGCACAGATACGCAGTATTTT,CASSLGIDSSTDTQYF
TRBJ1-2,many,TRBV20-1,.,TGCAGTGCTCCTAGAAGTGGGGGCTACACCTTC,CSAPRSGGYTF
TRBJ1-4,many,TRBV30,.,TGTGCCTGGAGCCATGGACAGACAACTAATGAAAAACTGTTTTTT,CAWSHGQTTNEKLFF
TRBJ2-7,many,TRBV19,.,TGTGCCAGTAGTATCCCCGGGCCAGGTGGCGAGCAGTACTTC,CASSIPGPGGEQYF
TRBJ2-3,few,TRBV6-2/TRBV6-3,TRBD2,TGTGCCAGCAGTTACGGGACTAGCGGGGGGGCAGATACGCAGTATTTT,CASSYGTSGGADTQYF
TRBJ2-5,many,TRBV28,TRBD1,TGTGCCAGCAGTTACAGGGGGCTGGAGACCCAGTACTTC,CASSYRGLETQYF
TRBJ2-6,many,TRBV9,TRBD1,TGTGCCAGCAGCGCTCGGACAGGGGGGGCGGCCGGGGCCAACGTCCTGACTTTC,CASSARTGGAAGANVLTF
TRBJ2-4,.,TRBV6-2/TRBV6-3,.,TGTGCCAGCAGCTACTCGACGGGCACCGGAACTGGCGTGAACATTCAGTACTTC,CASSYSTGTGTGVNIQYF
TRBJ2-2,.,TRBV28,.,TGTGCCAGCAGATTCCAGAACACCGGGGAACTGATTTTT,CASRFQNTGELIF
TRBJ2-7,many,TRBV5-6,.,TGTGCCAGCAGCTTTTACGAGCAGTACTTC,CASSFYEQYF
TRBJ2-2,.,TRBV18,TRBD2,TGTGCCAGCTCACCCGGGACTAGCGGGAGTGTGACCGGGGAGCTGTTTTTT,CASSPGTSGSVTGELFF
TRBJ2-4,few,TRBV4-1,.,TGCGCCAGCAGCCAAGGGGAAGGGTACGTCAAAAACATTCAGTACTTC,CASSQGEGYVKNIQYF
TRBJ1-6,many,TRBV7-3,.,TGTGCCAGCAGCCTTAACAGGAATTCACCCCTCCACTTT,CASSLNRNSPLHF
TRBJ2-2,few,TRBV24-1,.,TGTGCCACCAGTGATCCCACCTCAAGTACGACCGGGGAGCCGTTTTTT,CATSDPTSSTTGEPFF
TRBJ1-5,many,TRBV11-2,.,TGTGCCAGCAGCTCATATACAGGGAAACTTAGCAATCAGCCCCAGCATTTT,CASSSYTGKLSNQPQHF
TRBJ2-7,many,TRBV24-1,.,TGTGCCACCAGTGATGAGAGTTCCTACGAGCAGTACTTC,CATSDESSYEQYF
TRBJ1-5,many,TRBV28,TRBD1,TGTGCCAGCATGTCCACAGGGGGGAGAAATCAGCCCCAGCATTTT,CASMSTGGRNQPQHF
TRBJ2-6,many,TRBV19,.,TGTGCCAGTAGTCGCGCCCTGACAGCCTCTGGGGCCAACGTCCTGACTTTC,CASSRALTASGANVLTF
TRBJ2-2,few,TRBV6-2/TRBV6-3,.,TGTGCCGGCACCTCAGGGGTTGAAGCCGGGGAGCTGTTTTTT,CAGTSGVEAGELFF
TRBJ1-5,many,TRBV27,.,TGTGCCAGCAGTTTAGCGCCGGGCTTCCAGCCCCAGCATTTT,CASSLAPGFQPQHF
TRBJ2-3,many,TRBV20-1,TRBD2,TGCAGCCCCTCGGGCGTGACTAGCGGGAGTACAGATACGCAGTATTTT,CSPSGVTSGSTDTQYF
TRBJ1-5,many,TRBV6-1,.,TGTGCCAGCAGTTACGAGGGGGTAAGCAATCAGCCCCAGCATTTT,CASSYEGVSNQPQHF
TRBJ2-1,many,TRBV29-1,.,TGCAGCGTTGAACCCTTACTTAATCACAACAATGAGCAGTTCTTC,CSVEPLLNHNNEQFF
TRBJ1-6,few,TRBV2,.,TGTGCCAGCCAGTGGTCGCAGGGGAACTCACCCCTCCACTTT,CASQWSQGNSPLHF
TRBJ1-2,.,TRBV7-8,.,TGTGCCAGCAGCTTAGAAGTAGGTGTCCTCGGCTACACCTTC,CASSLEVGVLGYTF
TRBJ2-5,many,TRBV7-6,.,TGTGCCAGCACAGGCAGTCGGGTGGGAGAGACCCAGTACTTC,CASTGSRVGETQYF
TRBJ2-5,.,TRBV20-1,TRBD2,TGCAGTGCCCGAATCCAACCGGGACTGGCGGGAGGGCCGCCCCAAGAGACCCAGTACTTC,CSARIQPGLAGGPPQETQYF
TRBJ1-1,many,TRBV5-8,.,TGTGCCAGCAGCTTCAAGAACACTGAAGCTTTCTTT,CASSFKNTEAFF
TRBJ2-3,many,TRBV19,.,TGTGCCAGTAGTAAGGCGTCTCCACGAGATACGCAGTATTTT,CASSKASPRDTQYF